Listed here is a single T cell receptor beta chain. The antigen remains unidentified. Assay: immunoSEQ multiplex PCR; the TCRdb copy retains only in-frame clones and omits some. Of about 24,000 clones in the sample, approximately 71% are singletons; the top ten hold approximately 13%. The source of the sample is a study of vaccination effects on CD4 cells after COVID-19. Study as a whole: The participants, recipients of two vaccine doses, got either BNT162b2 or mRNA-1273. Study outcomes and limitations: Only a few convalescent patients and no early post-infection timepoints featured in the study. Substantial clonal contraction characterized both infection- and vaccine-induced clones late after vaccination.

With the ViraFEST assay, the study expanded antigen-specific CD4+ T cells using viral peptide pools, then sequenced them. Culture proceeded for roughly ten days, and CD4+ T cells were then isolated. Vaccine recipients, nucleocapsid antibody negative, had no prior SARS-CoV-2 infection. This TCR was sampled from a human donor who received a COVID-19 vaccine. The input for sequencing was CD4+ T cells from PBMCs cultured with HCoV-OC43 spike peptides, taken before COVID-19 vaccination. Subset here: HCoV-OC43 spike overlapping peptide pool stimulation.

In nucleotides, the CDR3 is TGTGCCAGTAGTACAGGGTTGAACACTGAAGCTTTCTTT. Its translation: CASSTGLNTEAFF. V usage is TRBV19 and J usage is TRBJ1-1, with D possibly being TRBD1 (5 bases). The CDR3 loop spans 13 amino acids. Germline CDR1 LNHDA, CDR2 SQIVND (reference sequence). The ends were cut back, 4 bases at V and 0 bases at J, with 6 bases in the middle.